This T cell receptor beta chain was captured in a study of technical replicates of blood from a handful of donors. The CDR3 runs to 13 residues. V was clipped by 2 bases and J by 5 bases, with 12 bases between them. Per germline, CDR1 GTSNPN and CDR2 SVGIG (reference sequence). The assay was immunoSEQ multiplex PCR, and TCRdb's table has in-frame clones only and misses some. The sample yields approximately 88,000 clones, 95% to 97% seen once. Sequenced material: T cells isolated from PBMCs. This chain connects TRBV30 to TRBJ2-5, with D possibly being TRBD1 (6 bases). The origin of this receptor is a human donor in good health. The CDR3 region is CAWSPGQPETQYF. CDR3 sequence (DNA): TGTGCCTGGAGTCCCGGACAGCCGGAGACCCAGTACTTC.